This T cell receptor (delta chain) was obtained from a study of gamma-delta chains in newborns, infants, children (dated by TCRdb to the late 2010s). In terms of the full investigation: According to the study title, microbial exposure causes polyclonal expansion of innate gammadelta T cells right after birth. The study examined the way microbial exposure affected innate gammadelta T cell populations in human newborns right after birth.

Sequencer: Illumina MiSeq. Identical DNA sequences were merged into single rows after TCRdb reprocessed the public reads with CATT. The sample table holds just over 6,000 delta-chain clones, of which 2.6% were seen once. About 16% of the sample belongs to the ten largest clones. Compared with the rest of its sample, this clone is medium-sized (0.01 to 0.1%). Its antigen remains unidentified. This likely stems from a read error, as it lies one base from a far larger clone. The specimen was blood. This clonotype originated in a child who was a newborn, infant or young child, either healthy, febrile or measles-vaccinated (not recorded which).

The sequenced DNA: TGTGCCTGTGGCACCTGGGGGATGACAGCACAACTCTTCTTT. This is translated as CACGTWGMTAQLFF. Recombination linked TRDV2 to TRDJ2, with TRDD3 identical over 8 junction bases. The CDR3 contains 14 residues, cysteine and phenylalanine counted. The kept DNA is CDR3 alone, 42 bases in frame from the first base. For CDR1 and CDR2, the germline V gene lists GEAIGNYY and EKD.